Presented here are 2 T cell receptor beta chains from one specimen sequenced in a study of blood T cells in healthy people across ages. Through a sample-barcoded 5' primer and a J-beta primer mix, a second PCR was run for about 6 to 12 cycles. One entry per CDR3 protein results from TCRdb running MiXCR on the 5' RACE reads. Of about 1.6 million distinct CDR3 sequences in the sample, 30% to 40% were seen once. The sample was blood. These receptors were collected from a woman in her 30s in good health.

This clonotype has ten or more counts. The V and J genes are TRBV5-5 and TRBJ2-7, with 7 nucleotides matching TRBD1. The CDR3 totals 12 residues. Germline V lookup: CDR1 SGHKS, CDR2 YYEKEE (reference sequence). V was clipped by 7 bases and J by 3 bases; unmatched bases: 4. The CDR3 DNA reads TGTGCCAGCGGGACAGCGAGCTACGAGCAGTACTTC. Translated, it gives CASGTASYEQYF.

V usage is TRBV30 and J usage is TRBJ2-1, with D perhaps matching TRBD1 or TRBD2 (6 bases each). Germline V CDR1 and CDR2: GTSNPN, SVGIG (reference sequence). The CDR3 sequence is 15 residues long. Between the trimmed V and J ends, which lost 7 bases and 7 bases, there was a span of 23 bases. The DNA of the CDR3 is TGTGCCTATAAGGGGGGTAGCGGTGGAGGGAATGAGCAGTTCTTC. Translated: CAYKGGSGGGNEQFF.